This TCR beta chain emerged from a study of T and B cells in COVID-19 patients. The overall study: Recovered patients mostly had mild to moderate COVID-19 managed as outpatients. About 90% of the roughly 20 active-infection patients had comorbidities associated with unfavorable COVID-19 outcome. The study's findings and limits: Few blood samples existed from mildly ill patients during symptoms or early in severe cases. Clonality of TRB repertoires was high in active COVID-19; recovery brought above-healthy diversity and richness.

This clonotype occurred many times. As yet, its antigen is unknown. Multiplex PCR with BIOMED2 TRB-A/B primer pools amplified TRB rearrangements. Using its own MiXCR run on the multiplex PCR reads, TCRdb lists one record per CDR3 protein. This table has approximately 13,000 distinct CDR3 sequences, 29% appearing once. V was pared by 2 bases and J by 6 bases, with 12 bases between. Germline V gene sequence: CDR1 MNHEY, CDR2 SMNVEV (reference sequence). The CDR3 is 14 amino acids. TRB was amplified from around 250-500 ng of blood genomic DNA. The source of this sequence is a human donor who had recovered from COVID-19. Specimen: blood. The chain is built from TRBV27 and TRBJ2-3; a weak D match, TRBD2 (5 bases). CDR3 protein: CASSLLTPGDTQYF. CDR3 DNA sequence: TGTGCCAGCAGTTTACTGACCCCGGGGGATACGCAGTATTTT.